The T cell receptor beta chain described here comes from a study of blood T cell repertoires in COVID-19 (TCRdb year 2020). Background on the whole study: Samples from collaborators originated in the United States, Italy and Spain and spanned both the acute and convalescent phases of COVID-19. The prospective study material was composed of cDNA or gDNA derived from T cells, B-cell-depleted T cells, or PBMCs. Deeply sampled blood TCRbeta repertoires from subjects exposed to, actively infected with, or recovered from COVID-19 were included in the dataset. The repertoires were released in a freely available public database meant as a resource for research on the immune response to SARS-CoV-2. Samples were obtained from the ongoing ImmuneRACE study (first 160 participants) and from 950 to 1,500 subjects provided by 6 global collaborators. The sample metadata nearly always contained a de-identified subject ID, COVID-19 status, age in years and sex. Where available, HLA class I and class II types were taken from metadata supplied by the sample provider and were not determined by assay-based typing. Here is what the overall study found, with its caveats: The amount of clinical and demographic metadata varied by source and participant and was provided uncurated.

The CDR3 contains 13 residues, cysteine and phenylalanine counted. The sequence is cut down to CDR3 DNA, 39 bases in frame from base 1. Trimming removed 6 bases from V and 4 bases from J; the gene matches leave 4 bases unexplained. Comments on this clone: Its specific antigen is unknown. There are no base qualities to consult, and no much larger clone falls within one base.

TCRbeta CDR3 regions were amplified from genomic DNA by means of the immunoSEQ Assay, a bias-controlled multiplex PCR. The authors' analysis ran thus. Within the assay, amplification of reference gene primers was used to estimate how many nucleated cells each sample contained. To quantify the absolute abundance of each unique TCRbeta CDR3 rearrangement, sequence reads were collapsed and filtered. For each sample, productive Simpson clonality was calculated as the square root of Simpson's diversity index across productive rearrangements. The clones in this table, taken by TCRdb from immuneACCESS, are in-frame only. Not every clone is retained; where verified, under half of the shortfall comes from an unresolved V gene, and the cause of the rest is unknown. V, J and clone size were drawn from that table, and D and trimming were deduced from the DNA. The sample has 95,000 to 150,000 clones on record, about 85% of them singletons. The top ten constitute about a tenth of the sample.

Whole blood was collected in K2EDTA tubes by collaborating institutions according to the institutions' own protocols. For TCRbeta analysis, collaborators shipped samples in one of three forms: frozen whole blood, isolated PBMCs, or DNA extracted from either of those sample types. Material for sequencing was peripheral blood. This receptor was identified in an elderly man with acute or convalescent COVID-19. The chain is encoded by TRBV12-3 or TRBV12-4 joined to TRBJ2-5, and TRBD2 matches 8 of the central bases. The CDR3 amino acid sequence is: CASRDSGGETQYF. The base sequence is TGTGCCAGCAGGGACAGCGGGGGAGAGACCCAGTACTTC.